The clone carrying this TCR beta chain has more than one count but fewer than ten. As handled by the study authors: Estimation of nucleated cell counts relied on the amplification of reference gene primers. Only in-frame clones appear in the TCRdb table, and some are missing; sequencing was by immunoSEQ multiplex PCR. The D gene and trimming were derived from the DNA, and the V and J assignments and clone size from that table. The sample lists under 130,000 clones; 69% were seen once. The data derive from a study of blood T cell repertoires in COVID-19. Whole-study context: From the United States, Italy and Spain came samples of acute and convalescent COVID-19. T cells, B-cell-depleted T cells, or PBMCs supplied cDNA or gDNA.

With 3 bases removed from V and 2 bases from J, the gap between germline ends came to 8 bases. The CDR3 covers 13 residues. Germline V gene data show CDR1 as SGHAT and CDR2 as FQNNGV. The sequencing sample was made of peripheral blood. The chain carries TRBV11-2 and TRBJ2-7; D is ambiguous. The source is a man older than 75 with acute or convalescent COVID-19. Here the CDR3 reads CASSLGLPYEQYF. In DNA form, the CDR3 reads TGTGCCAGCAGCTTGGGCCTACCCTACGAGCAGTACTTC.